This TCR delta chain was sequenced during a study of γδ T cells in repeated Plasmodium falciparum infection. Background on the study: Donors were malaria-exposed Malian children or age- and gender-matched Australian children. The study, taken as a whole, reports: In Vdelta2-negative, largely Vdelta1+, gammadelta repertoires, repeated controlled infections appeared to drive clonal selection waves. Vgamma9/Vdelta2+ T cells showed a stable polyclonal repertoire with shared TCRgamma sequences.

TRG and TRD sequences were obtained from every sorted gammadelta sample. TCRdb made new clone calls on the multiplex PCR reads using CATT. The top ten clones hold 9.5% to 10% of a sample with roughly 93,000 delta-chain clones, less than 1% of them seen once. About this clone itself: Its antigen remains unknown. The protein in TCRdb stems from a much larger clone and differs at residue 12 from this DNA's translation, likely a read error; here the protein is translated from the DNA.

Flow sorting of PBMC yielded separate Vgamma9/Vdelta2+ and Vdelta2-negative gammadelta T cell populations for bulk repertoire analysis. V shed 0 bases and J 1 base; nucleotides not matched to a gene: 8. Germline CDR1 GEAIGNYY, CDR2 EKD. The CDR3 is made up of 18 amino acids. This receptor was identified in a pool of human donors (malaria-infected and uninfected, not separated). This rearrangement joins TRDV2 to TRDJ1; 12 bases match TRDD3. Here the J gene was assigned by germline matching of the DNA, as TCRdb has none. Sequences were obtained from gamma-delta T cells from blood. The CDR3 DNA follows: TGTGCCTGTGACACCGGCGACTGGGGGATACCCGGCACCGATAAACTCATCTTT. Its protein is CACDTGDWGIPGTDKLIF.